This TCR beta chain comes out of a study of beta chain features in type 1 diabetes. Study conclusions and caveats: TCRB CDR3s were moderately but significantly shorter in Type 1 diabetes patients in all four CD4+ subsets.

The sequenced template was cDNA made from the entire isolated RNA. The table came from immunoSEQ multiplex PCR; TCRdb's copy has only in-frame clones and leaves some out. This sample yields 550,000 to 850,000 clones, of which around an eighth are seen a single time; less than 0.025% belongs to the top ten. This clone was observed a few times. What it binds is unknown. The receptor's source is a man between 18 and 29 years old with type 1 diabetes. Sequenced input: naive CD4+ T cells from blood.

CDR3 sequence: CASSLQGGPTDTQYF. The CDR3 DNA reads as TGTGCCAGCAGCTTACAAGGGGGTCCCACAGATACGCAGTATTTT. This chain uses TRBV7-9 with TRBJ2-3; weak D call: TRBD1 (6 bases). This CDR3 contains 15 residues. V lost 2 bases and J 2 bases, leaving 11 bases between the germline ends. Germline V gene data show CDR1 as SEHNR and CDR2 as FQNEAQ (reference sequence). The full variable domain, in which reference TRBV7-9 and TRBJ2-3 provide the parts outside the CDR3, is DTGVSQNPRHKITKRGQNVTFRCDPISEHNRLYWYRQTLGQGPEFLTYFQNEAQLEKSRLLSDRFSAERPKGSFSTLEIQRTEQGDSAMYLCASSLQGGPTDTQYFGPGTRLTVL.